The next 27 T cell receptor beta chains were all read from a single sample in a study. In TCRdb, the 5' RACE reads were re-called with MiXCR into one record per CDR3 protein. The sample contains 35,000 to 50,000 distinct CDR3 sequences, approximately 31% of which appear only once. Sequencing was done on a sample of tumor-infiltrating memory CD4+ T cells sorted from the breast tumor. The subset: memory CD4+ T cells, CD4+CD45RO+CD25-. The receptors here all came from a female donor with breast cancer.

The chain uses TRBV20-1 and TRBJ2-2, with D possibly called TRBD1 or TRBD2 (5 bases each). The length of the CDR3 is 14 residues. The germline V and J ends were trimmed by 5 bases and 0 bases, with 10 bases remaining between them. Germline CDR1 is DFQATT and CDR2 is SNEGSKA (reference sequence). In nucleotides, the CDR3 is TGCAGTGCTTCTCCGGGGCCGAACACCGGGGAGCTGTTTTTT. Its translation: CSASPGPNTGELFF.

This clonotype has a count of ten or more. This chain joins TRBV7-6 and TRBJ2-1; TRBD2 agrees at 12 bases. J gave up 4 bases and V 2 bases, and 6 bases lay outside the gene matches. The CDR3 extends over 17 amino acids. Germline CDR1 SGHVS, CDR2 FNYEAQ. The DNA of the CDR3 is TGTGCCAGCAGCTTATCCCTAGCGGGGGGGCTGTACAATGAGCAGTTCTTC. This encodes CASSLSLAGGLYNEQFF.

The rearrangement joins TRBV5-1 to TRBJ1-3; a possible D gene is TRBD1 (5 bases). Germline loops: CDR1 SGHRS, CDR2 YFSETQ. V was shortened by 0 bases and J by 4 bases, with 14 bases between the two germline ends. This CDR3 has 16 amino acids. The CDR3 loop is CASSLASIGAGNTIYF. The DNA of the CDR3 is TGCGCCAGCAGCTTGGCCTCTATAGGGGCCGGAAACACCATATATTTT. Using reference TRBV5-1 and TRBJ1-3 for the parts outside the CDR3, the full variable domain is KAGVTQTPRYLIKTRGQQVTLSCSPISGHRSVSWYQQTPGQGLQFLFEYFSETQRNKGNFPGRFSGRQFSNSRSEMNVSTLELGDSALYLCASSLASIGAGNTIYFGEGSWLTVV.

The CDR3 nucleotides are TGTGCCAGCAGCGGGGGCGGGGAGCTGTTTTTT. Translation gives CASSGGGELFF. V is TRBV27 and J is TRBJ2-2; D might be TRBD2 (6 bases). Trimming removed 6 bases at V and 7 bases at J, with 6 bases between. The CDR3 spans 11 residues. Germline V gene data show CDR1 as MNHEY and CDR2 as SMNVEV (reference sequence).

This chain links TRBV4-2 with TRBJ2-3; D may match TRBD1 or TRBD2 (5 bases each). The V gene's germline CDR1 is LGHNA and CDR2 YNFKEQ. This CDR3 comprises 17 residues. V dropped 0 bases and J dropped 0 bases, with 13 bases sitting between them. Here the CDR3 reads CASSQDFRRTSTDTQYF. The CDR3 DNA reads as TGTGCCAGCAGCCAAGATTTCAGGAGGACAAGCACAGATACGCAGTATTTT.

The V call is TRBV28, the J call TRBJ2-7; D may be TRBD2 (5 bases). This CDR3 has 15 amino acids. V lost 7 bases, J lost 5 bases, and 21 bases lay in between. Per germline, CDR1 MDHEN and CDR2 SYDVKM. Here the CDR3 reads CASTETSGVANEQYF. Here the CDR3 DNA reads TGTGCCAGCACCGAGACCTCCGGGGTTGCGAACGAGCAGTACTTC.

The rearrangement links TRBV12-3 or TRBV12-4 to TRBJ2-3; D possibly corresponds to TRBD2 (6 bases). With 6 bases removed from V and 2 bases from J, the gap between germline ends came to 18 bases. The CDR3 covers 16 residues. The CDR3 reads CASRSFGAGSTDTQYF. The CDR3 DNA reads TGTGCCAGCAGGTCCTTTGGGGCGGGGTCCACAGATACGCAGTATTTT.

A remark on this clonotype: Its ends do not fully match the called genes, so a read error is possible. The V gene is TRBV6-1, the J gene TRBJ2-5; 10 bases agree with TRBD2. The CDR3 totals 14 residues. Germline lookup yields CDR1 MNHNS and CDR2 SASEGT. CDR3 sequence (DNA): TGTGCCAGCGGGGGACTAGCGATAGAAGAGACCCAGTGCTTC. Protein: CASGGLAIEETQCF.

V is TRBV7-2 and J is TRBJ1-5; maybe TRBD1 (6 bases). The germline V gene encodes CDR1 SGHTA and CDR2 FQGNSA. Trimming removed 1 base from V and 6 bases from J, with 10 bases in between. The CDR3 runs 14 residues. The CDR3 DNA is TGTGCCAGCAGCTTAGGGGGGGGCGGTCAGCCCCAGCATTTT. Protein product: CASSLGGGGQPQHF.

The chain has TRBV4-1 and TRBJ2-1; 13 bases map to TRBD2. With 8 bases clipped from V and 8 bases from J, the junction kept 12 bases outside the gene matches. Germline loops: CDR1 MGHRA, CDR2 YSYEKL. The CDR3 contains 16 residues. CDR3 region: CASGLRLAGGLHEQFF. The DNA for the CDR3 is TGCGCCAGCGGCCTCCGACTAGCGGGAGGACTTCATGAGCAGTTCTTC.

V gene TRBV5-1 combines with J gene TRBJ2-1, with a weak D call TRBD1 (6 bases). CDR3 size: 14 residues. Trimming stripped 2 bases from V and 4 bases from J, with 10 bases between. CDR1 and CDR2 from the germline V gene are SGHRS and YFSETQ. As DNA, the CDR3 is TGCGCCAGCAGCTTCGGACAGACATACAATGAGCAGTTCTTC. As protein: CASSFGQTYNEQFF.

This chain connects TRBV20-1 to TRBJ1-2; D is perhaps TRBD1 (5 bases). This CDR3 comprises 12 residues. Trimming took 4 bases from V and 1 from J, leaving 7 bases between them. CDR1 and CDR2 from the germline V gene are DFQATT and SNEGSKA (reference sequence). The CDR3 loop reads CSAKGINYGYTF. For the CDR3, the DNA is TGCAGTGCTAAGGGGATTAACTATGGCTACACCTTC.

In its sample, this clonotype was seen many times. The rearrangement links TRBV27 to TRBJ2-7, with 7 bases aligning to TRBD1. CDR3 length: 14 residues. The germline CDR1 and CDR2 sequences are MNHEY and SMNVEV (reference sequence). V shed 3 bases and J 3 bases; nucleotides not matched to a gene: 5. The CDR3 DNA follows: TGTGCCAGCAGTTTTCTGGGACAGCGCTACGAGCAGTACTTC. It yields the protein CASSFLGQRYEQYF.

This clonotype showed up many times. J is TRBJ1-1 and V is TRBV7-9; D ambiguous. Deletions cut 7 bases from V and 8 bases from J, with 11 bases between. CDR3 size: 11 residues. Per the germline V gene, CDR1 is SEHNR and CDR2 is FQNEAQ (reference sequence). The CDR3 nucleotides read TGTGCCAGCATGCCGGACGGCGAAGCTTTCTTT. Protein: CASMPDGEAFF.

The chain employs TRBV25-1 and TRBJ2-3; unclear D gene. Germline lookup yields CDR1 MGHDK and CDR2 SYGVNS. V was cut by 3 bases and J by 7 bases, with 14 bases left in between. This CDR3 spans 14 amino acids. The CDR3: CASSDSGQLNTQYF. The DNA of the CDR3 is TGTGCCAGCAGTGACTCTGGCCAGCTCAATACGCAGTATTTT.

There are many counts of this clonotype. The gene calls are TRBV4-2 and TRBJ2-7; TRBD2 aligns across 11 bases. The CDR3 length is 14 residues. V lost 0 bases and J lost 6; bases outside the gene matches: 1. The germline V gene encodes CDR1 LGHNA and CDR2 YNFKEQ. The chain's CDR3 is CASSQELAGAEQYF. In DNA form, the CDR3 reads TGTGCCAGCAGCCAAGAACTAGCGGGAGCCGAGCAGTACTTC.

Comment on this clonotype: At one end, the junction sequence differs from germline, possibly due to a read error. The CDR3, as DNA: TGTGTCAGCAGTTTAACGGGGCAGGGGGCGTTTGGCTACACCTTC. This translates into CVSSLTGQGAFGYTF. The genes are TRBV27 and TRBJ1-2; 8 bases are a match to TRBD1. CDR1 and CDR2 (germline): MNHEY, SMNVEV (reference sequence). The CDR3 length is 15 residues.

The count of this clonotype is one. A clone one base away is much larger, so this may be a read error. This chain joins TRBV6-6 and TRBJ2-2; D perhaps matches TRBD1 (6 bases). CDR3 size: 14 residues. CDR1 is MNHNY and CDR2 is SVGAGI in the germline V gene (reference sequence). CDR3 amino acids: CTSSLQGYTGELFF. Written as DNA, the CDR3 is TGTACCAGCAGTCTACAGGGCTACACCGGGGAGCTGTTTTTT.

CDR3 sequence reads: CASSRAFGELFF. DNA of the CDR3: TGTGCCAGCAGCCGGGCTTTCGGGGAGCTGTTTTTT. The V and J genes are TRBV4-2 and TRBJ2-2; D is unresolved. Trimming shortened V by 4 bases and J by 7 bases, and 7 bases separated the two germline ends. The length of the CDR3 is 12 residues. Germline V gene data show CDR1 as LGHNA and CDR2 as YNFKEQ.

V and J are TRBV7-2 and TRBJ2-1; 10 bases fit TRBD2. CDR1 and CDR2 from the germline V gene are SGHTA and FQGNSA. This CDR3 region has 13 residues. J lost 10 bases, V lost 3 bases, and 3 bases had no gene match. The CDR3 region is CASSLLAGVEQFF. In nucleotides, the CDR3 is TGTGCCAGCAGCTTGCTAGCGGGGGTCGAGCAGTTCTTC.

The V call is TRBV27, the J call TRBJ2-6, with a weak D call TRBD1 (6 bases). V was shortened by 6 bases and J by 1 base, with 16 bases between the two germline ends. This CDR3 is 17 amino acids long. Looked up from germline, CDR1 is MNHEY and CDR2 is SMNVEV (reference sequence). CDR3 amino acids: CASSPGQLLSGANVLTF. The DNA for the CDR3 is TGTGCCAGCAGCCCAGGACAGCTGCTGTCTGGGGCCAACGTCCTGACTTTC.

This clonotype was detected ten times or more. The rearrangement uses TRBV5-1 and TRBJ2-3, with 10 bases matching TRBD2. The CDR3 totals 17 residues. The V segment lost 5 bases and the J segment 0 bases; nucleotides outside the gene matches: 9. CDR1 and CDR2 (germline): SGHRS, YFSETQ. CDR3 DNA sequence: TGCGCCAGCAGTGAGCTAGCGGGAGTTCGTAGCACAGATACGCAGTATTTT. It specifies CASSELAGVRSTDTQYF.

The V call is TRBV30, the J call TRBJ1-1; no firm D call. The germline V and J ends were trimmed by 4 bases and 0 bases, with 6 bases remaining between them. The CDR3 covers 12 residues. Germline V gene lookup returns CDR1 GTSNPN and CDR2 SVGIG (reference sequence). For the CDR3, the DNA is TGTGCCTGGACACGGATGAACACTGAAGCTTTCTTT. Protein: CAWTRMNTEAFF.

A word on this clonotype: A much larger clone differs from this one at a single base, so this may be a read error. The chain joins TRBV21-1 to TRBJ1-2; the DNA was not compared with TRBD1, the D call given in the table. TRBV21-1 is labeled a pseudogene. The CDR3 totals 14 residues. CDR3 DNA sequence: TGTGACAGCAGACCCCAGACAGGGAATGATGGCTACACCTTC. This translates into CDSRPQTGNDGYTF.

This chain links TRBV25-1 with TRBJ2-7, with TRBD1 matching 9 bases. Looked up from germline, CDR1 is MGHDK and CDR2 is SYGVNS. The CDR3 is 15 residues long. V dropped 1 base and J dropped 7; count of bases not matched to a gene: 8. The CDR3 DNA reads as TGTGCCAGCAGTGAATCCGGGGACAGGGCCGGGGAGCAGTACTTC. Its protein product is CASSESGDRAGEQYF.

The chain combines TRBV6-2 or TRBV6-3 with TRBJ2-1; 7 positions agree with TRBD1. There are 15 residues in the CDR3. Germline assignment: CDR1 MNHEY and CDR2 SVGEGT. The ends lost 6 bases at V and 7 bases at J; junction bases unmatched: 12. The CDR3 loop reads CASSPTPDRRNEQFF. The DNA of the CDR3 is TGTGCCAGCAGCCCCACCCCGGACAGGAGGAATGAGCAGTTCTTC.

A remark on this clonotype: One base away lies a much larger clone, so this may be a sequencing read error. This chain links TRBV4-3 with TRBJ1-1; D remains unclear. The CDR3 runs to 14 residues. Germline loops: CDR1 LGHNA, CDR2 YSLEER. The CDR3 reads CASSQDGTFTEDFF. CDR3 DNA sequence: TGCGCCAGCAGCCAAGATGGTACGTTCACTGAAGATTTCTTT.